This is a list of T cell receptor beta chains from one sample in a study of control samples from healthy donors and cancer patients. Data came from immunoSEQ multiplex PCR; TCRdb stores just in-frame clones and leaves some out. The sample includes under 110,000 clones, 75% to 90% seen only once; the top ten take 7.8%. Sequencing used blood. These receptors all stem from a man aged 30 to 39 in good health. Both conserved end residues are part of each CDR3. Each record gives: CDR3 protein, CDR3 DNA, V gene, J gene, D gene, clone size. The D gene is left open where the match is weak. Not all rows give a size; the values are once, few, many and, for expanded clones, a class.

CDR3: CASSFDRSNTIYF
DNA: TGCGCCAGCAGCTTCGACCGAAGCAACACCATATATTTT
V: TRBV5-1
J: TRBJ1-3
D: NA
size: NA

CDR3: CASSGGRTSPGETQYF
DNA: TGTGCCAGCAGCGGGGGAAGGACGTCACCCGGCGAGACCCAGTACTTC
V: TRBV5-5
J: TRBJ2-5
D: NA
size: NA

CDR3: CASRSGSSYNEQFF
DNA: TGTGCCAGCCGGTCGGGTAGCTCCTACAATGAGCAGTTCTTC
V: TRBV9
J: TRBJ2-1
D: NA
size: NA

CDR3: CASSPFRTSGYEQYF
DNA: TGCGCCAGCAGCCCCTTTAGGACTAGCGGTTACGAGCAGTACTTC
V: TRBV4-3
J: TRBJ2-7
D: TRBD2
size: NA

CDR3: CASSATRVAQETQYF
DNA: TGTGCCAGCAGTGCGACTCGGGTCGCGCAAGAGACCCAGTACTTC
V: TRBV2
J: TRBJ2-5
D: NA
size: once

CDR3: CASSEPGGGTDTQYF
DNA: TGTGCCAGCAGTGAACCAGGGGGAGGCACAGATACGCAGTATTTT
V: TRBV2
J: TRBJ2-3
D: TRBD1
size: NA

CDR3: CASSLEASGRAAGYEQYF
DNA: TGTGCCAGCAGCTTAGAAGCTAGCGGGAGGGCTGCGGGGTACGAGCAGTACTTC
V: TRBV7-2
J: TRBJ2-7
D: TRBD2
size: NA

CDR3: CAISEHSGRGSETQYF
DNA: TGTGCCATCAGTGAGCATAGCGGGAGAGGTTCGGAGACCCAGTACTTC
V: TRBV10-3
J: TRBJ2-5
D: TRBD2
size: NA

CDR3: CAWSVISTDTQYF
DNA: TGTGCCTGGAGTGTAATCAGCACAGATACGCAGTATTTT
V: TRBV30
J: TRBJ2-3
D: NA
size: NA

CDR3: CASSTPGTGGQPQHF
DNA: TGTGCCAGTAGTACTCCCGGGACAGGGGGTCAGCCCCAGCATTTT
V: TRBV19
J: TRBJ1-5
D: TRBD1
size: NA

CDR3: CASTRTERPAVEAFF
DNA: TGTGCCAGTACTAGGACGGAGCGTCCCGCCGTTGAAGCTTTCTTT
V: TRBV5-6
J: TRBJ1-1
D: NA
size: NA

CDR3: CASSPGQGGEQYF
DNA: TGCGCCAGCAGCCCAGGACAGGGCGGCGAGCAGTACTTC
V: TRBV5-1
J: TRBJ2-7
D: TRBD1
size: few

CDR3: CASSPNTNQPQHF
DNA: TGTGCCAGCAGCCCTAATACTAATCAGCCCCAGCATTTT
V: TRBV7-2
J: TRBJ1-5
D: NA
size: NA

CDR3: CASSPSGLVADTQYF
DNA: TGTGCCAGCTCACCATCGGGACTAGTAGCAGATACGCAGTATTTT
V: TRBV18
J: TRBJ2-3
D: TRBD2
size: NA

CDR3: CASSPRTGGIDGYTF
DNA: TGTGCCAGCTCCCCCAGGACAGGAGGAATCGATGGCTACACCTTC
V: TRBV18
J: TRBJ1-2
D: TRBD1
size: NA

CDR3: CASIITGGAGEKLFF
DNA: TGTGCCAGCATCATTACAGGGGGCGCTGGAGAAAAACTGTTTTTT
V: TRBV6-5
J: TRBJ1-4
D: TRBD1
size: NA

CDR3: CASSLEGAGTGELFF
DNA: TGTGCCAGCAGCTTAGAAGGGGCTGGCACCGGGGAGCTGTTTTTT
V: TRBV7-7
J: TRBJ2-2
D: NA
size: NA

CDR3: CASHAQGYSNQPQHF
DNA: TGTGCCAGCCACGCCCAGGGGTATAGCAATCAGCCCCAGCATTTT
V: TRBV2
J: TRBJ1-5
D: NA
size: NA

CDR3: CASSYRVISITDTQYF
DNA: TGTGCCAGCTCATACAGGGTAATTAGTATCACAGATACGCAGTATTTT
V: TRBV18
J: TRBJ2-3
D: NA
size: once

CDR3: CASKGADYNEQFF
DNA: TGCGCCAGCAAGGGGGCGGACTACAATGAGCAGTTCTTC
V: TRBV5-1
J: TRBJ2-1
D: TRBD1
size: NA

CDR3: CASRSTGSGNTIYF
DNA: TGTGCCAGCAGGTCCACAGGATCTGGAAACACCATATATTTT
V: TRBV25-1
J: TRBJ1-3
D: NA
size: NA

CDR3: CASNPGLSSGNTIYF
DNA: TGTGCCTCCAATCCGGGCTTAAGCTCTGGAAACACCATATATTTT
V: TRBV15
J: TRBJ1-3
D: NA
size: few

CDR3: CASRLGLAGVNEQFF
DNA: TGTGCCAGCAGGCTCGGACTAGCGGGAGTCAATGAGCAGTTCTTC
V: TRBV7-2
J: TRBJ2-1
D: TRBD2
size: NA

CDR3: CASSLTPAAYNEQFF
DNA: TGTGCCAGCAGCTTGACCCCAGCGGCATACAATGAGCAGTTCTTC
V: TRBV5-6
J: TRBJ2-1
D: NA
size: NA

CDR3: CASSQTSGGNYEQYF
DNA: TGTGCCAGCTCGCAGACTAGCGGAGGAAATTACGAGCAGTACTTC
V: TRBV18
J: TRBJ2-7
D: TRBD2
size: NA

CDR3: CASSFGPLNTEAFF
DNA: TGTGCCAGCAGCTTCGGACCTTTGAACACTGAAGCTTTCTTT
V: TRBV11-2
J: TRBJ1-1
D: NA
size: NA

CDR3: CASITIRTSGSHNEQFF
DNA: TGTGCCTCCATCACCATCCGGACTAGCGGGAGCCACAATGAGCAGTTCTTC
V: TRBV30
J: TRBJ2-1
D: TRBD2
size: NA